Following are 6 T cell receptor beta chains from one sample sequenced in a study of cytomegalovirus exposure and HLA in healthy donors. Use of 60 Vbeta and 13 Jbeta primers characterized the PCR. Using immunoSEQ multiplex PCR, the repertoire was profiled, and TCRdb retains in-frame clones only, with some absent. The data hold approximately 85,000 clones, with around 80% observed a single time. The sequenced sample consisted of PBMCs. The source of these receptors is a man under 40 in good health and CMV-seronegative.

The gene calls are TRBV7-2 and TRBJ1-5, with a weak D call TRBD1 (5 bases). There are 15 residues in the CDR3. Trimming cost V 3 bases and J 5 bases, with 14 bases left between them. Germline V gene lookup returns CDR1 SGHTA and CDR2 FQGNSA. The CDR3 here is CASSFLTGRDQPQHF. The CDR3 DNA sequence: TGTGCCAGCAGCTTCTTAACAGGAAGGGATCAGCCCCAGCATTTT.

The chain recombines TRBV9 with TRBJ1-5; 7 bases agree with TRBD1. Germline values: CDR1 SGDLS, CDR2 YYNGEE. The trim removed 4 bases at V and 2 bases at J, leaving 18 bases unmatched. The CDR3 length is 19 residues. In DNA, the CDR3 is TGTGCCAGCAGCACCTCCTGGGAAGGGGGCGCCAACGGCAATCAGCCCCAGCATTTT. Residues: CASSTSWEGGANGNQPQHF.

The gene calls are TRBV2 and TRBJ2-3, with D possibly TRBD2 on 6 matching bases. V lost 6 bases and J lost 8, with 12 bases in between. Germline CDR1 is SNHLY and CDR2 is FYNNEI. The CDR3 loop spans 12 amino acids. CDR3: CASRGDGGTQYF. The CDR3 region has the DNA TGTGCCAGCAGGGGGGACGGGGGTACGCAGTATTTT.

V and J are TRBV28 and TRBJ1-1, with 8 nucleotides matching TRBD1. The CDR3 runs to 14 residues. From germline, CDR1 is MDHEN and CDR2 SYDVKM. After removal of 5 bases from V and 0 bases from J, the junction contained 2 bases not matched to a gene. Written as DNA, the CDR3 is TGTGCCAGCAGTCAGGGGGCGTTGAACACTGAAGCTTTCTTT. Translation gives CASSQGALNTEAFF.

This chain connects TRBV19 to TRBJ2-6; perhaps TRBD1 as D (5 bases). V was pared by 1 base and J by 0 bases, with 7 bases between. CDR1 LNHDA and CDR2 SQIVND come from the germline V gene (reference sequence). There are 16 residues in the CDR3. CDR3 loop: CASSIVGASGANVLTF. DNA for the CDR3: TGTGCCAGTAGTATAGTAGGGGCCTCTGGGGCCAACGTCCTGACTTTC. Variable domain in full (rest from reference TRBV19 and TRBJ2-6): DGGITQSPKYLFRKEGQNVTLSCEQNLNHDAMYWYRQDPGQGLRLIYYSQIVNDFQKGDIAEGYSVSREKKESFPLTVTSAQKNPTAFYLCASSIVGASGANVLTFGAGSRLTVL.

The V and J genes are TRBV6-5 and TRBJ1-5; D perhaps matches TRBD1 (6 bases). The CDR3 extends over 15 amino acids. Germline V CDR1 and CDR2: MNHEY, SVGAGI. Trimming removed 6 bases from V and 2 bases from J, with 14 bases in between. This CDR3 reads CASRAGGAGNQPQHF. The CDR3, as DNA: TGTGCCAGCAGGGCGGGGGGCGCAGGCAATCAGCCCCAGCATTTT.